The next 24 T cell receptor beta chains were all read from a single sample in a study of cytomegalovirus exposure and HLA in healthy donors. PCR employed 60 Vbeta and 13 Jbeta primers. Produced via immunoSEQ multiplex PCR; TCRdb's table is partial and in-frame only. The sample lists around 140,000 clones, roughly three fifths occurring once. Sequencing input: PBMCs. The receptors were gathered from a woman aged 35 to 49 in good health and CMV-seronegative.

This clone has just a few counts. The chain links TRBV25-1 to TRBJ2-7, with TRBD1 as a possible D gene (6 bases). CDR1 and CDR2 (germline): MGHDK, SYGVNS. The CDR3 sequence is 14 residues long. V gave up 8 bases and J gave up 1 base, with 15 bases separating them. The CDR3 DNA sequence: TGTGCCAGCCAGGGTTACAGGGCTTCCTACGAGCAGTACTTC. Translation gives CASQGYRASYEQYF.

The CDR3 here is CASSVDQLPGEKLFF. The CDR3, as DNA: TGTGCCAGCAGCGTAGACCAACTACCGGGGGAAAAACTGTTTTTT. The chain couples TRBV9 to TRBJ1-4; D uncertain. The CDR3 has 15 amino acids. Germline loops: CDR1 SGDLS, CDR2 YYNGEE. V was clipped by 0 bases and J by 8 bases, with 14 bases between them.

The chain couples TRBV7-6 to TRBJ2-5; 9 nucleotides line up with TRBD1. The CDR3 sequence is 15 residues long. The V gene end was trimmed by 4 bases and the J gene end by 5 bases; junction bases not matched to a gene: 8. Germline CDR1 and CDR2: SGHVS and FNYEAQ. CDR3 protein: CASSSPGQGNETQYF. The CDR3 bases are TGTGCCAGCAGCTCCCCTGGACAGGGGAACGAGACCCAGTACTTC.

The V and J genes are TRBV6-6 and TRBJ1-6, with D unclear. The germline gives CDR1 MNHNY, CDR2 SVGAGI (reference sequence). V was clipped by 4 bases and J by 7 bases, with 14 bases between them. CDR3 size: 15 residues. The CDR3: CASSSSESFNSPLHF. CDR3 in DNA: TGTGCCAGCAGTTCCTCAGAGTCCTTCAATTCACCCCTCCACTTT.

This chain joins TRBV27 and TRBJ1-1; D may be TRBD1 (5 bases). This CDR3 has 13 residues. The V gene lost 6 bases and the J gene lost 1 base, with 9 bases spanning the gap. Germline CDR1 MNHEY, CDR2 SMNVEV (reference sequence). The CDR3 bases are TGTGCCAGCAGCAGTGACAGGAACACTGAAGCTTTCTTT. Translating gives CASSSDRNTEAFF.

The J gene is TRBJ2-5, the V gene TRBV5-1, with 7 bases identical to TRBD2. Germline values: CDR1 SGHRS, CDR2 YFSETQ. J gave up 5 bases and V 2 bases, and 3 bases lay outside the gene matches. The CDR3 has 13 amino acids. CDR3 in DNA: TGCGCCAGCAGCTTATGGGAGGGGGAGACCCAGTACTTC. It translates to CASSLWEGETQYF.

As DNA, the CDR3 is TGTGCCAGCAGCCCCGCGGGACTAGCGGCCTACGAGCAGTACTTC. Residues: CASSPAGLAAYEQYF. The chain is built from TRBV13 and TRBJ2-7; 11 positions agree with TRBD2. The V and J ends lost 5 bases and 2 bases, in that order; junction bases with no gene match: 5. Germline V gene lookup returns CDR1 PRHDT and CDR2 FYEKMQ (reference sequence). CDR3 length: 15 amino acids.

The V gene is TRBV4-1, the J gene TRBJ2-7; D possibly corresponds to TRBD2 (6 bases). Germline CDR1 is MGHRA and CDR2 is YSYEKL. V gave up 1 base and J gave up 3 bases, with 16 bases separating them. This CDR3 region has 16 residues. DNA for the CDR3: TGCGCCAGCAGCCAAGTATCGAGACTAGGGAACTACGAGCAGTACTTC. This codes for CASSQVSRLGNYEQYF.

This clone has a handful of counts. This chain links TRBV6-1 with TRBJ2-3, with D unresolved. Per germline, CDR1 MNHNS and CDR2 SASEGT. V shed 4 bases and J shed 0 bases, with 11 bases lying between them. The CDR3 runs to 15 residues. CDR3 nucleotides: TGTGCCAGCAGTGCCCCCTCGTTCAGCACAGATACGCAGTATTTT. It encodes CASSAPSFSTDTQYF.

J is TRBJ2-2 and V is TRBV19, with D uncertain. Trimming cost V 8 bases and J 4 bases, with 14 bases left between them. CDR1 LNHDA and CDR2 SQIVND come from the germline V gene (reference sequence). The CDR3 sequence is 14 residues long. Here the CDR3 DNA reads TGTGCCAGTGATCCCAAAGCCGGCACCGGGGAGCTGTTTTTT. Amino acids: CASDPKAGTGELFF. Full variable domain (missing parts from reference TRBV19 and TRBJ2-2): DGGITQSPKYLFRKEGQNVTLSCEQNLNHDAMYWYRQDPGQGLRLIYYSQIVNDFQKGDIAEGYSVSREKKESFPLTVTSAQKNPTAFYLCASDPKAGTGELFFGEGSRLTVL.

This rearrangement joins TRBV2 to TRBJ1-2, with D unresolved. The germline V and J ends were trimmed by 5 bases and 4 bases, with 11 bases remaining between them. CDR1 is SNHLY, CDR2 FYNNEI, per germline. The CDR3 covers 13 residues. In DNA form, the CDR3 reads TGTGCCAGCAGTACCGACATTGCCTATGGCTACACCTTC. The encoded protein is CASSTDIAYGYTF.

This clone has only one observation. The chain uses TRBV4-3 and TRBJ1-4; 11 bases line up with TRBD1. V dropped 4 bases and J dropped 10; count of bases not matched to a gene: 8. Germline V gene lookup returns CDR1 LGHNA and CDR2 YSLEER. The CDR3 has 15 amino acids. CDR3 sequence reads: CASSPPGGQGGKLFF. The CDR3, as DNA: TGCGCCAGCAGCCCCCCGGGGGGACAGGGGGGAAAACTGTTTTTT.

The rearrangement links TRBV5-4 to TRBJ2-2; 11 bases agree with TRBD1. CDR1 is SGHNT and CDR2 is YYREEE in the germline V gene (reference sequence). The CDR3 sequence is 16 residues long. The V gene end was trimmed by 0 bases and the J gene end by 4 bases; junction bases not matched to a gene: 2. Here the CDR3 reads CASSLGGTGGTGELFF. In DNA form, the CDR3 reads TGTGCCAGCAGCTTGGGGGGGACAGGGGGCACCGGGGAGCTGTTTTTT.

This chain joins TRBV4-1 and TRBJ2-7; 8 bases agree with TRBD1. J was trimmed by 6 bases and V by 9 bases; bases with no gene match: 10. The CDR3 contains 13 residues. Germline CDR1 is MGHRA and CDR2 is YSYEKL. CDR3 sequence (DNA): TGCGCCAGGGGGACAGGTGTTATCTCCGAGCAGTACTTC. Its protein is CARGTGVISEQYF.

This chain connects TRBV7-2 to TRBJ1-1; D is unclear. V was pared by 2 bases and J by 4 bases, with 11 bases between. The CDR3 has 14 residues. CDR1 is SGHTA and CDR2 is FQGNSA in the germline V gene. DNA of the CDR3: TGTGCCAGCAGCTTACACCAGGAGGGCACTGAAGCTTTCTTT. As protein: CASSLHQEGTEAFF. Full variable domain (outside the CDR3, taken from reference TRBV7-2 and TRBJ1-1): GAGVSQSPSNKVTEKGKDVELRCDPISGHTALYWYRQSLGQGLEFLIYFQGNSAPDKSGLPSDRFSAERTGGSVSTLTIQRTQQEDSAVYLCASSLHQEGTEAFFGQGTRLTVV.

This clone was found a few times. The chain couples TRBV28 to TRBJ1-6; 9 bases fit TRBD1. This CDR3 is built from 19 residues. J lost 0 bases, V lost 6 bases, and 12 bases had no gene match. Germline V gene lookup returns CDR1 MDHEN and CDR2 SYDVKM. The CDR3 bases are TGTGCCAGCAGAATCGGACAGGGGAGTACGGGCTCCTATAATTCACCCCTCCACTTT. Encoded protein: CASRIGQGSTGSYNSPLHF.

This clone has just one count. The CDR3 DNA follows: TGTGCCAGCAGTTACTCGGATACGGGAACTCTGGGCTACACCTTC. Protein sequence: CASSYSDTGTLGYTF. The gene calls are TRBV6-5 and TRBJ1-2; no reliable D call. Germline lookup yields CDR1 MNHEY and CDR2 SVGAGI. This CDR3 has 15 residues. Trimming took off 0 bases at V and 8 bases at J, with 16 bases between the two ends.

The chain carries TRBV5-6 and TRBJ2-1; 8 positions agree with TRBD2. Germline V gene lookup returns CDR1 SGHDT and CDR2 YYEEEE. The CDR3 sequence is 15 residues long. Trimming cost V 0 bases and J 4 bases; bases outside gene matches: 3. Here the CDR3 reads CASSLGRGAYNEQFF. CDR3 in DNA: TGTGCCAGCAGCTTGGGGCGGGGGGCTTACAATGAGCAGTTCTTC.

There are a few counts of this clone. V and J are TRBV5-1 and TRBJ2-4; 12 nucleotides line up with TRBD2. The CDR3 totals 18 residues. V was clipped by 4 bases and J by 4 bases; unmatched bases: 12. Germline loops: CDR1 SGHRS, CDR2 YFSETQ. The CDR3 nucleotides are TGCGCCAGCAGCCCGTTCGCGCTAGCGGGGGGGCCAAAAAACATTCAGTACTTC. Translating it yields CASSPFALAGGPKNIQYF.

This clone was seen only a few times. V usage is TRBV23-1 and J usage is TRBJ2-5, with 7 nucleotides matching TRBD1. TRBV23-1 is filed as an ORF, its function uncertain. CDR3 size: 13 residues. The junction had 7 bases not matched to a gene; V was cut back by 10 bases and J by 2 bases. The CDR3 protein is CAIMGQSQETQYF. The CDR3 DNA reads TGCGCCATCATGGGACAGTCACAAGAGACCCAGTACTTC.

This clone was seen just once. This chain joins TRBV9 and TRBJ2-3, with D hard to call. Germline V gene sequence: CDR1 SGDLS, CDR2 YYNGEE. V lost 1 base, J lost 3 bases, and 6 bases lay in between. The CDR3 covers 13 residues. The CDR3 nucleotides are TGTGCCAGCAGCGTAATAACAACAGATACGCAGTATTTT. Translating gives CASSVITTDTQYF.

This clone was counted between two and nine times. The rearrangement uses TRBV9 and TRBJ2-1, with 9 bases aligning to TRBD1. The J segment lost 8 bases and the V segment lost 6 bases, leaving 12 bases of the junction unmatched. Germline V lookup: CDR1 SGDLS, CDR2 YYNGEE. The CDR3 consists of 15 residues. CDR3 sequence: CASTRGDRARDEQFF. The CDR3 nucleotides read TGTGCCAGCACCCGAGGGGACAGGGCTCGAGATGAGCAGTTCTTC.

This clone was seen more than once but under ten times. V gene TRBV7-2 combines with J gene TRBJ1-4; TRBD1 matches 10 bases. After removal of 6 bases from V and 3 bases from J, the junction contained 10 bases not matched to a gene. In germline, CDR1 is SGHTA, CDR2 FQGNSA. The CDR3 contains 17 residues. This chain's CDR3 is CASSQFRQGAPNEKLFF. Written as DNA, the CDR3 is TGTGCCAGCAGTCAGTTCCGACAGGGGGCGCCTAATGAAAAACTGTTTTTT.

The V and J genes are TRBV12-5 and TRBJ1-1; D is possibly TRBD1 (5 bases). Germline lookup yields CDR1 LGHNT and CDR2 FRNRAP. With 5 bases removed from V and 1 base from J, the gap between germline ends came to 11 bases. CDR3 length equals 14 residues. In DNA, the CDR3 is TGTGCTAGTGGTCCAGGGCCTGGGAACACTGAAGCTTTCTTT. It is translated as CASGPGPGNTEAFF.